Below are 30 T cell receptor beta chains sequenced from a single sample in a study of T-cell reconstitution after alpha-beta-depleted transplantation in children. Unique molecular identifiers were incorporated into the prepared TCRbeta library. MiXCR, run by TCRdb on the PCR reads, gives a single entry per CDR3 protein. The sample records about 150,000 distinct CDR3 sequences, around 9% being singletons. Sequenced material: PBMCs, mostly from graft donor cells, taken 180 days after TCRalphabeta/CD19-depleted stem cell transplant. The receptors stem from a female patient between 2 and 10 years old who had a stem cell transplant for congenital amegakaryocytic thrombocytopenia, so the T cells may come from the graft donor.

This clonotype was counted ten times or more. V is TRBV5-6 and J is TRBJ2-7, with 11 bases matching TRBD1. The CDR3 has 17 residues. Germline CDR1 is SGHDT and CDR2 is YYEEEE. V gave up 4 bases and J gave up 0 bases; unmatched junction bases: 9. DNA of the CDR3: TGTGCCAGCAGCGTCGGGACAGGGGGTCCGAGCTCCTACGAGCAGTACTTC. Its translation: CASSVGTGGPSSYEQYF.

This clonotype was counted ten times or more. This chain joins TRBV5-1 and TRBJ1-2; D call uncertain. The CDR3 is 12 residues long. Between the trimmed V and J ends, which lost 5 bases and 3 bases, there was a span of 8 bases. Germline values: CDR1 SGHRS, CDR2 YFSETQ. CDR3 residues: CASRPDHYGYTF. In DNA form, the CDR3 reads TGCGCCAGCAGACCGGACCACTATGGCTACACCTTC.

This clonotype was detected many times. The V and J genes are TRBV5-5 and TRBJ1-1; the D gene is possibly TRBD1 (6 bases). The V end was cut by 4 bases, the J end by 4 bases, with 20 bases between. The CDR3 consists of 16 residues. The germline V gene has CDR1 SGHKS and CDR2 YYEKEE (reference sequence). The CDR3 sequence: CASSPWTVPLGTEAFF. As DNA, the CDR3 is TGTGCCAGCAGCCCCTGGACAGTACCACTTGGCACTGAAGCTTTCTTT.

The chain carries TRBV29-1 and TRBJ2-1; 10 bases map to TRBD2. J was trimmed by 4 bases and V by 5 bases; bases with no gene match: 5. Germline loops: CDR1 SQVTM, CDR2 ANQGSEA. The CDR3 runs to 14 residues. CDR3 nucleotides: TGCAGCGTTTGGGCTAGCGGGAGTTACAATGAGCAGTTCTTC. It specifies CSVWASGSYNEQFF.

This clonotype was observed a few times. The chain recombines TRBV4-2 with TRBJ2-3; 8 bases fit TRBD2. V dropped 1 base and J dropped 3; count of bases not matched to a gene: 6. Per germline, CDR1 LGHNA and CDR2 YNFKEQ. The CDR3 is 16 amino acids. CDR3 loop: CASSQVGLADTDTQYF. CDR3 bases: TGTGCCAGCAGCCAAGTCGGACTAGCCGATACAGATACGCAGTATTTT.

The chain employs TRBV7-3 and TRBJ2-1; TRBD2 matches at 7 bases. The CDR3 runs to 10 residues. V trimming: 10 bases; J trimming: 15 bases; junction bases outside the gene matches: 9. CDR1 and CDR2 (germline): SGHTA, FQGTGA. Written as DNA, the CDR3 is TGTGCCATCTACGGGGAGGGAGCGTTCTTC. Amino acid sequence: CAIYGEGAFF.

A note on this clonotype: Possible read error: a much larger clone is one base away. This rearrangement joins TRBV12-3 or TRBV12-4 to TRBJ1-1; D is uncertain. CDR3 length: 14 residues. The CDR3 here is CASSLTLENTVAFF. The CDR3 region has the DNA TGTGCCAGCAGTTTAACGTTGGAGAACACTGTAGCTTTCTTT.

A remark on this clonotype: A much larger clone is a single base away; this may be a read error. This CDR3 reads CAWSVLNGWLEQYF. CDR3 sequence (DNA): TGTGCCTGGAGTGTTCTGAACGGATGGCTTGAGCAGTACTTC. The V and J genes are TRBV30 and TRBJ2-7; no definite D call. Looked up from germline, CDR1 is GTSNPN and CDR2 is SVGIG (reference sequence). Trimming took off 0 bases at V and 7 bases at J, with 16 bases between the two ends. The length of the CDR3 is 14 residues.

This clonotype was observed at least ten times. This chain connects TRBV12-3 or TRBV12-4 to TRBJ2-5; 7 bases match TRBD2. The length of the CDR3 is 13 residues. V shed 6 bases and J 4 bases; nucleotides not matched to a gene: 5. The CDR3 spells CASSPPGGETQYF. The CDR3 DNA follows: TGTGCCAGCAGCCCACCGGGGGGAGAGACCCAGTACTTC.

The gene calls are TRBV5-1 and TRBJ2-3; 8 bases agree with TRBD1. Germline CDR1 reads SGHRS; CDR2 reads YFSETQ. V was pared by 0 bases and J by 5 bases, with 5 bases of the junction left unmatched. This CDR3 is 15 amino acids long. CDR3 in DNA: TGCGCCAGCAGCTTGGCGGACAGGGTGTTAGATACGCAGTATTTT. Its translation is CASSLADRVLDTQYF.

The V gene is TRBV12-3 or TRBV12-4, the J gene TRBJ2-7; 13 nucleotides align to TRBD2. The CDR3 covers 14 residues. The J segment lost 4 bases and the V segment lost 5 bases, leaving 2 bases of the junction unmatched. The CDR3 reads CASSKGLAGYEQYF. CDR3 nucleotide sequence: TGTGCCAGCAGTAAGGGACTAGCGGGGTACGAGCAGTACTTC.

Points on this clonotype: Given a much more abundant clone one base away, this may be a read error. The rearrangement uses TRBV6-2 or TRBV6-3 and TRBJ1-1, with 7 bases identical to TRBD1. Per germline, CDR1 MNHEY and CDR2 SVGEGT. CDR3 length: 16 amino acids. J lost 10 bases, V lost 5 bases, and 19 bases had no gene match. In nucleotides, the CDR3 is TGTGCCAGCAGTCTGCGACCGACGCGAAGGACAGGTGCAGCTTTCTTT. It translates to CASSLRPTRRTGAAFF.

This clonotype was observed at least ten times. The chain has TRBV20-1 and TRBJ1-2; D ambiguous. The CDR3 runs 11 residues. From germline, CDR1 is DFQATT and CDR2 SNEGSKA (reference sequence). CDR3 bases: TGCAGCGCCATAAGCTTAGGGTCCTACACCTTC. Residues: CSAISLGSYTF.

This clonotype occurred many times. The CDR3 region has the DNA TGCAGCGTAGCCCACAGGGGGCACGGCTACACCTTC. Residues: CSVAHRGHGYTF. The chain joins TRBV29-1 to TRBJ1-2; 9 positions agree with TRBD1. Germline V gene data show CDR1 as SQVTM and CDR2 as ANQGSEA. This CDR3 has 12 residues. V dropped 6 bases and J dropped 8; count of bases not matched to a gene: 7.

This clonotype was seen ten or more times. The genes are TRBV12-3 or TRBV12-4 and TRBJ1-2; D is perhaps TRBD1 (5 bases). The V and J ends lost 5 bases and 5 bases respectively, with 15 bases between them. This CDR3 contains 14 residues. This chain's CDR3 is CASSMGEGDYGYTF. DNA of the CDR3: TGTGCCAGCAGTATGGGGGAAGGGGATTATGGCTACACCTTC.

Only a few counts were recorded for this clonotype. The rearrangement links TRBV11-1 to TRBJ2-6; 7 nucleotides align to TRBD1. The CDR3 covers 18 residues. V shed 5 bases and J 4 bases; nucleotides not matched to a gene: 14. The germline gives CDR1 SGHAT, CDR2 FQDESV (reference sequence). The CDR3 here is CASSPPTGKSAGANVLTF. DNA for the CDR3: TGTGCCAGCAGCCCCCCGACAGGGAAGTCTGCCGGGGCCAACGTCCTGACTTTC.

This clonotype appeared a few times. The chain recombines TRBV15 with TRBJ2-7; possibly TRBD1 for D (6 bases). The CDR3 has 13 residues. Germline-derived CDR1 and CDR2 are LNHNV and YYDKDF (reference sequence). V was pared by 6 bases and J by 1 base, with 10 bases between. CDR3 in DNA: TGTGCCACCAGGGCCCAGGGGTCCTACGAGCAGTACTTC. Translated: CATRAQGSYEQYF.

The V gene is TRBV11-2, the J gene TRBJ1-1; D remains unclear. Germline V CDR1 and CDR2: SGHAT, FQNNGV. The V gene lost 4 bases and the J gene lost 5 bases, with 11 bases spanning the gap. This CDR3 spans 13 amino acids. The CDR3, as DNA: TGTGCCAGCAGCTCGTCGTTTGGGACTGAAGCTTTCTTT. As protein: CASSSSFGTEAFF.

Many counts were recorded for this clonotype. A much larger clone lies one base from this, so it may be a read error. The gene calls are TRBV5-1 and TRBJ2-6, with 7 bases matching TRBD1. This CDR3 comprises 16 residues. Germline V gene sequence: CDR1 SGHRS, CDR2 YFSETQ. CDR3 loop: CASSFRDSSGANGLTF. CDR3 DNA: TGCGCCAGCAGCTTCCGGGACAGCTCTGGGGCCAACGGCCTGACTTTC.

This clonotype was detected many times. The chain combines TRBV11-2 with TRBJ2-7; the match to TRBD1 covers 9 bases. There are 16 residues in the CDR3. The trim removed 3 bases at V and 5 bases at J, leaving 11 bases unmatched. Germline loops: CDR1 SGHAT, CDR2 FQNNGV. The CDR3 nucleotides read TGTGCCAGCAGCTTGTCAAGGGACAGGGCTATTCACGAGCAGTACTTC. It yields the protein CASSLSRDRAIHEQYF.

In its sample, this clonotype was seen many times. This chain joins TRBV6-5 and TRBJ2-1, with D unclear. The CDR3 contains 15 residues. V was pared by 2 bases and J by 8 bases, with 16 bases between. Germline assignment: CDR1 MNHEY and CDR2 SVGAGI. The CDR3 spells CASSYPNVVFDEQFF. The CDR3 nucleotides are TGTGCCAGCAGTTACCCGAATGTGGTTTTCGATGAGCAGTTCTTC.

The J gene is TRBJ1-1, the V gene TRBV5-1, with TRBD1 matching over 11 bases. V shed 3 bases, J shed 4 bases, and the junction held 5 bases outside the gene matches. Germline V gene data show CDR1 as SGHRS and CDR2 as YFSETQ. This CDR3 contains 15 residues. The CDR3 spells CASSSTGQGVTEAFF. DNA of the CDR3: TGCGCCAGCAGCTCAACGGGACAGGGGGTCACTGAAGCTTTCTTT. The whole variable domain, remainder taken from reference TRBV5-1 and TRBJ1-1, is KAGVTQTPRYLIKTRGQQVTLSCSPISGHRSVSWYQQTPGQGLQFLFEYFSETQRNKGNFPGRFSGRQFSNSRSEMNVSTLELGDSALYLCASSSTGQGVTEAFFGQGTRLTVV.

The chain recombines TRBV25-1 with TRBJ2-1; possible D gene TRBD1, 6 bases. The germline V and J ends were trimmed by 3 bases and 2 bases, with 11 bases remaining between them. CDR3 length: 15 residues. Germline V CDR1 and CDR2: MGHDK, SYGVNS. CDR3 sequence (DNA): TGTGCCAGCAGTGACGACAGGCCGCCCTACAATGAGCAGTTCTTC. It encodes CASSDDRPPYNEQFF.

This clonotype is labeled medium-sized. DNA for the CDR3: TGTGCCAGCAGTTTAGCTAGCGGGGGGGCCCAAGATACGCAGTATTTT. Translated: CASSLASGGAQDTQYF. The chain uses TRBV28 and TRBJ2-3; 12 bases align to TRBD2. The V gene's germline CDR1 is MDHEN and CDR2 SYDVKM. After removal of 2 bases from V and 5 bases from J, the junction contained 5 bases not matched to a gene. This CDR3 has 16 residues.

The table lists this clonotype with many counts. The rearrangement links TRBV29-1 to TRBJ1-2; maybe TRBD1 (5 bases). The length of the CDR3 is 15 residues. Trimming took 0 bases from V and 6 from J, leaving 17 bases between them. Germline CDR1 is SQVTM and CDR2 is ANQGSEA. CDR3 nucleotides: TGCAGCGTTGAAGACCGAGGTCTGGGGGAGGATGGCTACACCTTC. Protein sequence: CSVEDRGLGEDGYTF. The full variable domain, in which reference TRBV29-1 and TRBJ1-2 provide the parts outside the CDR3, is SAVISQKPSRDICQRGTSLTIQCQVDSQVTMMFWYRQQPGQSLTLIATANQGSEATYESGFVIDKFPISRPNLTFSTLTVSNMSPEDSSIYLCSVEDRGLGEDGYTFGSGTRLTVV.

This clonotype was counted at least ten times. V usage is TRBV10-3 and J usage is TRBJ2-1; D is uncertain. V lost 6 bases and J lost 7, with 10 bases in between. Germline CDR1 reads ENHRY; CDR2 reads SYGVKD. The CDR3 covers 12 residues. CDR3 in amino acids: CAISENLNEQFF. In nucleotides, the CDR3 is TGTGCCATCAGCGAAAATTTAAATGAGCAGTTCTTC.

J is TRBJ1-3 and V is TRBV4-2; possibly TRBD1 for D (6 bases). With 0 bases removed from V and 7 bases from J, the gap between germline ends came to 16 bases. Looked up from germline, CDR1 is LGHNA and CDR2 is YNFKEQ. The CDR3 extends over 16 amino acids. The DNA for the CDR3 is TGTGCCAGCAGCCAAGATGGGGGCGCTCCGGTGAACACCATATATTTT. Protein sequence: CASSQDGGAPVNTIYF.

The chain joins TRBV7-2 to TRBJ1-2; D is ambiguous. The V gene's germline CDR1 is SGHTA and CDR2 FQGNSA. Trimming removed 4 bases from V and 8 bases from J, with 23 bases in between. The CDR3 is made up of 16 amino acids. CDR3 region: CASSSPLQSLRLGYTF. In DNA form, the CDR3 reads TGTGCCAGCAGCTCACCTCTTCAGTCTCTTCGGTTGGGCTACACCTTC.

The V call is TRBV3-1, the J call TRBJ2-2; D not resolved. Germline CDR1 is LGHDT and CDR2 is YNNKEL (reference sequence). Trimming pared 3 bases from V and 0 bases from J, leaving 11 bases between. The CDR3 sequence is 16 residues long. CDR3 sequence: CASSQRAVSNTGELFF. As DNA, the CDR3 is TGTGCCAGCAGCCAGAGAGCTGTCTCGAACACCGGGGAGCTGTTTTTT.

The V and J genes are TRBV6-5 and TRBJ2-3, with D possibly TRBD1 on 5 matching bases. Trimming took off 0 bases at V and 0 bases at J, with 13 bases between the two ends. The CDR3 spans 17 residues. CDR1 and CDR2 from the germline V gene are MNHEY and SVGAGI. The DNA for the CDR3 is TGTGCCAGCAGTTACTCGAATTCAGGGCCAAGCACAGATACGCAGTATTTT. This gives the protein CASSYSNSGPSTDTQYF.